The sequence of this T cell receptor (beta chain) was determined in a study of blood T cells in healthy people across ages. General observations from the study: Roughly linear age-related decline in beta diversity appeared, significant by age roughly 40.

The donors, healthy Caucasians from Russia, were aged roughly 6 to 90. With respect to this clonotype: Antigen unknown.

V gave up 1 base and J gave up 4 bases; unmatched junction bases: 5. Germline assignment: CDR1 MGHRA and CDR2 YSYEKL. The CDR3 covers 15 residues. Alongside a J-beta primer mix, a sample-barcoded 5' primer served in a second PCR lasting about 7 to 12 cycles. Individual samples furnished no less than 2.5 million CDR3-containing paired-end reads apiece. TCRdb re-called the 5' RACE reads through MiXCR, storing one row per CDR3 protein. The top ten hold 29% of the sample, which has around 280,000 distinct CDR3 sequences, roughly 26% seen once. The source is an older woman in good health. The chain employs TRBV4-1 and TRBJ1-2; TRBD1 aligns across 8 bases. The sample was blood. The CDR3 reads CASSQATGVGYGYTF. The CDR3 region has the DNA TGCGCCAGCAGCCAAGCGACAGGGGTTGGCTATGGCTACACCTTC.